This T cell receptor (beta chain) was sequenced during a study of neurological immune-mediated disorders. 5'RACE generated cDNA with 10-nucleotide random UMIs. TCRdb independently ran MiXCR on the 5' RACE reads; one entry per CDR3 protein. This table holds tens of thousands of distinct CDR3 sequences, 3.5% to 4.5% found once. Study-level results: CDR3 amino acid sequences found in expanded clones were never shared across subjects, suggesting private repertoires in all groups. HTLV-1-associated myelopathy ranked highest for TCR clonal expansion and multiple sclerosis lowest, beneath healthy controls.

Time point described: longitudinal time-point 3. Many counts were recorded for this clonotype. Its target is not known. Source material: PBMCs. The clonotype originates from a woman aged 55-70 years with multiple sclerosis.

The CDR3 spells CASSKAGLSTDTQYF. The CDR3 DNA reads TGTGCCAGCAGCAAAGCAGGGTTAAGCACAGATACGCAGTATTTT. This rearrangement joins TRBV21-1 to TRBJ2-3. TRBV21-1 is a listed pseudogene. The CDR3 is made up of 15 amino acids.